This record looks at one T cell receptor (beta chain) sequence and its context. The antigen is undetermined. CDR1 is DFQATT and CDR2 is SNEGSKA in the germline V gene (reference sequence). The CDR3 runs 17 residues. The data originate from a study of T cells expressing NK-cell markers. Overall study context: Obtained from sorted CD3+CD56+NKG2C+, CD3+CD56+NKG2C- and CD3+CD56-NKG2C+ T cells were the TCR beta repertoires. Seven of the eight sequenced donors were classified as HCMV-seropositive, and one was classified as seronegative.

Broader study findings: NKG2C+ dominant clonotype frequencies in 5 or 6 donors were 1.0-7.0% of CD8+ T cells.

Reanalyzing the 5' RACE reads, TCRdb keeps one entry per CDR3 protein, without DNA. This sample carries about 550,000 distinct CDR3 sequences, with 3% to 4.5% going to the ten biggest clones. The chain uses TRBV20-1 and TRBJ2-1; with no DNA, the TCRdb D assignment of TRBD2 cannot be verified. The TCR was taken from a man aged 18 to 29 in good health. Source material: blood T cells: a sorted CD56 or NKG2C T cell subset, CD4+ or CD8+ T cells, or bulk PBMC T cells (not recorded which). The chain's CDR3 is CSARLAGSQLSYNEQFF.